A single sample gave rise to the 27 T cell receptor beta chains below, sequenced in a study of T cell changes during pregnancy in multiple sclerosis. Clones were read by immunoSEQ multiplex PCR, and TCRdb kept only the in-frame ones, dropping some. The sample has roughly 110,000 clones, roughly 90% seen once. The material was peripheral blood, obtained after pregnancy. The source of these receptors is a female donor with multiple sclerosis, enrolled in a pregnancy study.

In DNA, the CDR3 is TGTGCCAGTCGACAGGGGAAGGCCCCACAGCCCCAGCATTTT. It encodes CASRQGKAPQPQHF. V gene TRBV27 combines with J gene TRBJ1-5, with 8 bases lining up with TRBD1. Trimming took 9 bases from V and 7 from J; bases not matched to a gene: 11. The CDR3 contains 14 residues. Germline V gene data show CDR1 as MNHEY and CDR2 as SMNVEV (reference sequence).

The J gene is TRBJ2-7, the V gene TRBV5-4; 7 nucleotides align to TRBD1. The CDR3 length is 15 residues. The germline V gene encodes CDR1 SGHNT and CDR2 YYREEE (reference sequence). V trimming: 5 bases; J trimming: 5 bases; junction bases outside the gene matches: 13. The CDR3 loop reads CASRHARDRFNEQYF. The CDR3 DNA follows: TGTGCCAGCAGACATGCGAGGGACAGATTCAACGAGCAGTACTTC. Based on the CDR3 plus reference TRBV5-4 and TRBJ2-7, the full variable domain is ETGVTQSPTHLIKTRGQQVTLRCSSQSGHNTVSWYQQALGQGPQFIFQYYREEENGRGNFPPRFSGLQFPNYSSELNVNALELDDSALYLCASRHARDRFNEQYFGPGTRLTVT.

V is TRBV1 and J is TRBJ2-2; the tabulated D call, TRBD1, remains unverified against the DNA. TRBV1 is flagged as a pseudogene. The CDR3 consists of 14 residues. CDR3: CTSRSRTNTGELFF. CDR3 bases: TGCACCAGCAGATCCAGGACGAACACCGGGGAGCTGTTTTTT.

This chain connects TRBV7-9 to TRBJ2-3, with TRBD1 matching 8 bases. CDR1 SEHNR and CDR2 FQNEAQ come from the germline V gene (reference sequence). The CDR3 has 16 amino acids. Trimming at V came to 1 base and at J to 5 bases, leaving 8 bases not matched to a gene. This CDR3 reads CASSLGDRLLIDTQYF. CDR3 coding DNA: TGTGCCAGCAGCTTAGGGGACAGGCTTTTGATAGATACGCAGTATTTT.

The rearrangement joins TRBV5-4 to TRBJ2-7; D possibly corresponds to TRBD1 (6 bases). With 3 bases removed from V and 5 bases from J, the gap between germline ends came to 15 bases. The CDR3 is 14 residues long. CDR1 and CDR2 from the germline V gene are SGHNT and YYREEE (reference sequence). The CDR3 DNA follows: TGTGCCAGCAGCTCCCGGGACACCTACGACGAGCAGTACTTC. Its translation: CASSSRDTYDEQYF.

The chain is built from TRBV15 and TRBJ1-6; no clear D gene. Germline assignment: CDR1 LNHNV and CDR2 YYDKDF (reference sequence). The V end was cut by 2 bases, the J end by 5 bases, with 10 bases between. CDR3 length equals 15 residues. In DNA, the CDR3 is TGTGCCACCAGCAGATCTAGGTCGGATAATTCACCCCTCCACTTT. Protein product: CATSRSRSDNSPLHF.

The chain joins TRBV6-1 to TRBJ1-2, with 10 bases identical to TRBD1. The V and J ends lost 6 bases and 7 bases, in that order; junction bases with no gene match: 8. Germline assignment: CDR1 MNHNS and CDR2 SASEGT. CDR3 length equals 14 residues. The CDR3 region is CASRKTGGSVGYTF. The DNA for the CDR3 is TGTGCCAGCAGGAAGACAGGGGGCTCGGTTGGCTACACCTTC.

The CDR3 loop is CASSPSGGTTYEQYF. DNA for the CDR3: TGTGCCAGCAGTCCTAGCGGGGGGACTACCTACGAGCAGTACTTC. V is TRBV5-4 and J is TRBJ2-7; the match to TRBD2 covers 11 bases. J lost 2 bases, V lost 5 bases, and 6 bases had no gene match. The CDR3 extends over 15 amino acids. The germline gives CDR1 SGHNT, CDR2 YYREEE (reference sequence).

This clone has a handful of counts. CDR3 nucleotide sequence: TGTGCCTGGAGTGACAGGGGGGATCAGCCCCAGCATTTT. Its translation is CAWSDRGDQPQHF. The rearrangement links TRBV30 to TRBJ1-5; 8 bases agree with TRBD1. Germline CDR1 GTSNPN, CDR2 SVGIG (reference sequence). The CDR3 length is 13 residues. V lost 1 base, J lost 5 bases, and 1 base stayed unmatched.

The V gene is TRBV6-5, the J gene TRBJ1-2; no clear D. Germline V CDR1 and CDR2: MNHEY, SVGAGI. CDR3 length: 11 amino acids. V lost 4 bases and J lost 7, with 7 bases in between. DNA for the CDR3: TGTGCCAGCAGTTCGACACTTGGCTACACCTTC. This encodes CASSSTLGYTF.

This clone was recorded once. The CDR3: CSVRTWGTEAFF. The CDR3 DNA reads TGCAGCGTTAGGACTTGGGGCACTGAAGCTTTCTTT. This rearrangement joins TRBV29-1 to TRBJ1-1; no definite D call. The V gene lost 5 bases and the J gene lost 4 bases, with 11 bases spanning the gap. This CDR3 is built from 12 residues. The germline gives CDR1 SQVTM, CDR2 ANQGSEA.

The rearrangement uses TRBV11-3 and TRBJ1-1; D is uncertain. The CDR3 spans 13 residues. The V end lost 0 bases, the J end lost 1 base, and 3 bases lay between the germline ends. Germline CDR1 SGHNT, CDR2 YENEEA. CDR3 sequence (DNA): TGTGCCAGCAGCTTAGACAGGAACACTGAAGCTTTCTTT. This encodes CASSLDRNTEAFF.

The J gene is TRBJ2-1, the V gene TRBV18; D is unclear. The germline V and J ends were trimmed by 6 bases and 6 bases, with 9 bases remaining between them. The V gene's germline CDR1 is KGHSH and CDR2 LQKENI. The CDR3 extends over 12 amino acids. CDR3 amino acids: CASSSTGNEQFF. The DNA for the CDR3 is TGTGCCAGCTCGTCGACGGGCAATGAGCAGTTCTTC. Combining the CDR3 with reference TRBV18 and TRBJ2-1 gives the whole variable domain NAGVMQNPRHLVRRRGQEARLRCSPMKGHSHVYWYRQLPEEGLKFMVYLQKENIIDESGMPKERFSAEFPKEGPSILRIQQVVRGDSAAYFCASSSTGNEQFFGPGTRLTVL.

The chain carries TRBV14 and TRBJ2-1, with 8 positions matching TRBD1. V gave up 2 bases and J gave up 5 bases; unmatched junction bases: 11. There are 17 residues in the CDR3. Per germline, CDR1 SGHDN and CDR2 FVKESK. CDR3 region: CASSQPRGLPDHNEQFF. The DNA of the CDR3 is TGTGCCAGCAGCCAACCCAGGGGGCTTCCCGATCACAATGAGCAGTTCTTC.

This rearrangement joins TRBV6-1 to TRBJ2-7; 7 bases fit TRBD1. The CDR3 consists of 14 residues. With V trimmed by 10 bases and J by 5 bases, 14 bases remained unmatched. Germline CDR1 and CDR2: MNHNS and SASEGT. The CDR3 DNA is TGTGCCACCAAGACGTTACAGGGGTGGGACGAGCAGTACTTC. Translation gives CATKTLQGWDEQYF.

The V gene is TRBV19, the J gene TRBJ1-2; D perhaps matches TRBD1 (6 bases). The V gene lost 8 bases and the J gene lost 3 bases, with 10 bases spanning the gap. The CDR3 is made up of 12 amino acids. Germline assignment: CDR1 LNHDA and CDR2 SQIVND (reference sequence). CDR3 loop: CASLGQYYGYTF. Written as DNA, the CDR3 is TGTGCCAGTTTAGGACAGTACTATGGCTACACCTTC.

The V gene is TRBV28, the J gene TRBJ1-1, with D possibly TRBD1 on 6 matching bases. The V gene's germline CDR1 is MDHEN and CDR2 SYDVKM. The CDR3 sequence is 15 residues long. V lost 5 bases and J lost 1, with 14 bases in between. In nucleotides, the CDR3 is TGTGCCAGCAGTCCTTATACAGGGACGAACACTGAAGCTTTCTTT. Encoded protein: CASSPYTGTNTEAFF.

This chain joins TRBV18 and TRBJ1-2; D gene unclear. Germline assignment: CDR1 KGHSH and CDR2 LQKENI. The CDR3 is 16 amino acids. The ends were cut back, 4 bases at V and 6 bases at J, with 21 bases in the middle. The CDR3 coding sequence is TGTGCCAGCTCACTCCACCGGGATACACTAAAGGATGGCTACACCTTC. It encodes CASSLHRDTLKDGYTF.

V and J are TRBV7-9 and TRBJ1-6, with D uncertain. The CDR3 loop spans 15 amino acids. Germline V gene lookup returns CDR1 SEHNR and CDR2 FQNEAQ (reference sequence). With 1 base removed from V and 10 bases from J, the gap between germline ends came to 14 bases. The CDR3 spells CASSLEPGGRSPLHF. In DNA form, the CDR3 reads TGTGCCAGCAGCTTAGAGCCCGGCGGAAGATCACCCCTCCACTTT.

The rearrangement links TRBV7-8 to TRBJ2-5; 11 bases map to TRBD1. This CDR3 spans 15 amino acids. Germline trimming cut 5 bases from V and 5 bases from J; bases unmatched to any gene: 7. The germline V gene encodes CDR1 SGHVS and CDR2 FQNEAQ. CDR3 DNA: TGTGCCAGCAGCCTTGGACAGGGGGCTATTGAGACCCAGTACTTC. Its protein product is CASSLGQGAIETQYF.

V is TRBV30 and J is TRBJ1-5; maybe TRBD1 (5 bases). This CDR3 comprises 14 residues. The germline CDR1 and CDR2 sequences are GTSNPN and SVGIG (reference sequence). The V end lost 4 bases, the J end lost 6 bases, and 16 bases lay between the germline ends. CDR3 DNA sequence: TGTGCCTGGAAGGGCCGACAGTTGGGTCAGCCCCAGCATTTT. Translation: CAWKGRQLGQPQHF.

CDR3 in DNA: TGTGCCAGCAGTACCCTCGGTGGAGGCCTCTACGAGCAGTACTTC. It specifies CASSTLGGGLYEQYF. The chain links TRBV28 to TRBJ2-7, with a weak D call TRBD2 (5 bases). The CDR3 runs to 15 residues. Germline lookup yields CDR1 MDHEN and CDR2 SYDVKM. V was shortened by 5 bases and J by 3 bases, with 17 bases between the two germline ends.

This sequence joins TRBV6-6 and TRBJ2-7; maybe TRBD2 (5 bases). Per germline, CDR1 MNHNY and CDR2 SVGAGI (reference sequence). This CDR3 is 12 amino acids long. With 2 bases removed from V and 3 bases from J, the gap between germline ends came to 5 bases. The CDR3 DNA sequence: TGTGCCAGCAGTTACGAGGGCTACGAGCAGTACTTC. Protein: CASSYEGYEQYF.

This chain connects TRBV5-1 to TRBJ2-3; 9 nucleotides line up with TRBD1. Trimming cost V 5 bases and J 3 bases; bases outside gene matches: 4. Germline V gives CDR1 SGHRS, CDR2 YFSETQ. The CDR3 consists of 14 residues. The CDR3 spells CASRPGQGTDTQYF. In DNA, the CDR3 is TGCGCCAGCAGGCCCGGACAGGGGACAGATACGCAGTATTTT.

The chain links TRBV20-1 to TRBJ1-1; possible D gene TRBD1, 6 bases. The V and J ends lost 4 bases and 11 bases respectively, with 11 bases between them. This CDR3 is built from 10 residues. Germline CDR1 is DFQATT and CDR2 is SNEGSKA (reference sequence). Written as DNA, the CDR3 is TGCAGTGCTAAGAGGACAGTGGCTTTCTTT. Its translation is CSAKRTVAFF.

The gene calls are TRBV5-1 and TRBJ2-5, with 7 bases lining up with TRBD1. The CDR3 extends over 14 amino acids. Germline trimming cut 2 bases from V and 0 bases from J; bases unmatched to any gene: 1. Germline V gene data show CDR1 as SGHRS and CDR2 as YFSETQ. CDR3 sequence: CASSFGQDQETQYF. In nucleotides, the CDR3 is TGCGCCAGCAGCTTCGGACAGGACCAAGAGACCCAGTACTTC.

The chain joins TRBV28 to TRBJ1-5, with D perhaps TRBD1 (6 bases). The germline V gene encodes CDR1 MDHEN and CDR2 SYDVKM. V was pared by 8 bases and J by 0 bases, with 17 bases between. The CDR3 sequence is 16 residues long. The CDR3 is CASGFSGAFSNQPQHF. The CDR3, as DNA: TGTGCCAGCGGATTTTCAGGGGCGTTTAGCAATCAGCCCCAGCATTTT.